This T cell receptor beta chain was documented in a study of T-cell memory formation after mild COVID-19 (dated by TCRdb to the early 2020s). As for the study more broadly: TCR sequence clusters from the two donors were largely donor specific. The cohort comprised two young, previously healthy adult volunteers, one female and one male. In a couple of donors, T-cell clones that expanded and contracted after mild COVID-19 were followed by sequencing TCRalpha and TCRbeta repertoires longitudinally.

V and J are trimmed by 3 bases and 4 bases, and the gene matches miss 20 bases of the junction. The CDR3 starts with the cysteine, ends with the phenylalanine, and has 19 residues. Of all the DNA, just the CDR3 is kept, 57 bases in frame from base 1. CDR1 DFQATT and CDR2 SNEGSKA are derived from the germline V gene (reference sequence). General conclusions and limits of the study: Contracting CD4+ clones appeared mostly in the CM and EM memory subsets, whereas CD8+ clones were enriched in EMRA. The detection of some responding clones in pre-infection memory suggests that pre-existing cross-reactive memory T cells joined the SARS-CoV-2 response. Clones that contracted from day 15 to 85 showed balanced CD4/CD8 phenotypes, whereas a second wave of clones that expanded from day 15 to 37 leaned towards CD4+. Whether the second-wave clones peaking on day 37 were SARS-CoV-2 specific was not confirmed. Only two mild cases were covered by the study, and larger cohorts that include severe cases with pre-infection samples were considered necessary.

About this clonotype itself: Its antigen is still unknown. Base qualities are missing; no much larger clone stands one base away.

Ficoll-Paque density gradient centrifugation was used to isolate PBMCs. The sequencer was an Illumina NovaSeq 6000. TCRalpha and TCRbeta cDNA libraries were constructed by 5'RACE with constant-segment primers, with sample barcodes and unique molecular identifiers being introduced. Trizol reagent was used to extract RNA from every sample. Amplification of the libraries took two PCR steps, and the second step added a second sample barcode plus Illumina TruSeq adapters. Sequencing of libraries was performed on an Illumina NovaSeq with 2 x 150 bp paired-end reads. On the authors' methods: With migec v1.2.7, reads were demultiplexed and then collapsed into UMI-guided consensus sequences. Using mixcr v2.1.11, UMI consensuses were aligned to TRA and TRB V and J templates and then assembled into clonotypes. Expanded or contracted clonotypes were those called significant by both edgeR and NoisET, with noise models trained on biological replicates. For edgeR calls, the cutoffs were a false discovery rate-adjusted p below 0.01 and a log2 fold-change threshold of 1. As an exploratory analysis of dynamics, max-normalized trajectories of the 1000 most abundant clonotypes were examined with PCA combined with hierarchical clustering. The CD4 or CD8 phenotype of responding clones was assigned using the separately sequenced CD4+ and CD8+ repertoires. TCRdb reprocessing: public reads trimmed at Q25 with fastp, clones called with MiXCR, in-frame beta chains kept. Every CDR3 protein is listed once, alongside the most common genes and DNA of its rows. These V and J calls rely on TCRdb rather than the paper's analysis. This sample has around 500,000 distinct CDR3 sequences in its table, and roughly 18% of those were observed once. About 12% of the sample goes to the ten largest clones.

The clonotype comes from an adult woman who had mild COVID-19 (a few samples of this study predate the infection). The sample titles of this study are shuffled in the database, so cell type and time point are left out; the donor was told from shared clones. Sequencing used PBMCs or a T cell subset sorted from them (not recorded which). Recombination joined TRBV20-1 with TRBJ1-1, and 10 bases in between align with TRBD1. The CDR3 reads as follows: CSARNPGGTGEKGGTEAFF. The DNA is TGCAGTGCTAGGAACCCTGGAGGGACAGGGGAGAAGGGGGGCACTGAAGCTTTCTTT.